This passage covers 10 T cell receptor beta chains from one sample sequenced in a study of vaccination and CD4 T cells after COVID-19. This sample's time point: late sampling 161 to 241 days after vaccination in a few convalescent patients. Treatment: approximately 10-day PBMC culture with coronavirus spike peptide pools or control peptides (ViraFEST assay). Their recognized antigens are unknown. The Oncomine TCR Beta short-read assay was applied to DNA of cultured CD4+ T cells. One entry per CDR3 protein results from TCRdb running MiXCR on the PCR reads. The repertoire holds 20,000 to 25,000 distinct CDR3 sequences, approximately 41% seen once, with just under 5% in the top ten. Sample: CD4+ T cells from blood, cultured in vitro, taken about 7 months after SARS-CoV-2 vaccination. These receptors all come from a human donor who had recovered from COVID-19.

The V call is TRBV20-1, the J call TRBJ2-4, with 9 bases lining up with TRBD2. The CDR3 has 13 residues. In germline, CDR1 is DFQATT, CDR2 SNEGSKA (reference sequence). The trim removed 3 bases at V and 7 bases at J, leaving 4 bases unmatched. The CDR3 DNA sequence: TGCAGTGCTAGGGCAGGACTAGCGAACATTCAGTACTTC. Amino acids: CSARAGLANIQYF.

This clonotype is categorized as medium-sized. The chain links TRBV28 to TRBJ2-5, with D possibly TRBD1 on 5 matching bases. Trimming shortened V by 6 bases and J by 2 bases, and 19 bases separated the two germline ends. The CDR3 runs to 16 residues. The germline V gene encodes CDR1 MDHEN and CDR2 SYDVKM. The CDR3 protein is CASRGHSGLGQETQYF. The CDR3 region has the DNA TGTGCCAGCAGAGGCCATTCAGGGCTCGGGCAAGAGACCCAGTACTTC.

The chain has TRBV28 and TRBJ1-1, with D unresolved. This CDR3 is 16 amino acids long. Germline V gives CDR1 MDHEN, CDR2 SYDVKM. V lost 5 bases, J lost 5 bases, and 21 bases lay in between. CDR3 nucleotides: TGTGCCAGCAGTGCTCCCCGCAGCGGGAGGATAACTGAAGCTTTCTTT. This translates into CASSAPRSGRITEAFF.

The V call is TRBV6-1, the J call TRBJ2-7; TRBD1 matches at 7 bases. Germline assignment: CDR1 MNHNS and CDR2 SASEGT. This CDR3 is 15 amino acids long. V shed 5 bases and J 2 bases; nucleotides not matched to a gene: 9. This chain's CDR3 is CASSTPGQTPYEQYF. DNA of the CDR3: TGTGCCAGCAGTACCCCGGGACAGACTCCCTACGAGCAGTACTTC.

The rearrangement joins TRBV7-9 to TRBJ1-3; D not certain. Germline V lookup: CDR1 SEHNR, CDR2 FQNEAQ (reference sequence). This CDR3 has 16 residues. The V gene lost 5 bases and the J gene lost 0 bases, with 14 bases spanning the gap. The DNA of the CDR3 is TGTGCCAGCAGCCCCGGCGCGTACGGCTCTGGAAACACCATATATTTT. This codes for CASSPGAYGSGNTIYF.

This chain connects TRBV6-5 to TRBJ2-1, with 9 bases matching TRBD2. Germline-derived CDR1 and CDR2 are MNHEY and SVGAGI. J gave up 2 bases and V 4 bases, and 6 bases lay outside the gene matches. This CDR3 has 16 amino acids. The CDR3: CASSSQREAAYNEQFF. The DNA of the CDR3 is TGTGCCAGCAGTTCCCAGCGGGAGGCCGCCTACAATGAGCAGTTCTTC.

This clonotype occurred a few times. This chain uses TRBV6-4 with TRBJ2-1, with a tentative D call TRBD2 (5 bases). The germline V gene has CDR1 MRHNA and CDR2 SNTAGT. V shed 0 bases and J shed 4 bases, with 10 bases lying between them. This CDR3 contains 15 residues. The CDR3 region is CASSDSWTPYNEQFF. The CDR3 DNA is TGTGCCAGCAGTGACTCATGGACTCCGTACAATGAGCAGTTCTTC.

In its sample, this clonotype was seen a few times. The chain recombines TRBV20-1 with TRBJ1-1, with 7 bases fitting TRBD1. In germline, CDR1 is DFQATT, CDR2 SNEGSKA (reference sequence). This CDR3 has 15 residues. The junction had 12 bases not matched to a gene; V was cut back by 3 bases and J by 5 bases. CDR3 bases: TGCAGTGCTAGGGGATCCGGGACAGCCGTTACTGAAGCTTTCTTT. It codes for CSARGSGTAVTEAFF.

The chain combines TRBV19 with TRBJ2-6, with no clear D. Germline-derived CDR1 and CDR2 are LNHDA and SQIVND (reference sequence). The V end was cut by 4 bases, the J end by 0 bases, with 10 bases between. The CDR3 length is 16 residues. The CDR3, as DNA: TGTGCCAGTAGTAAAGAGATAGGCTCTGGGGCCAACGTCCTGACTTTC. It specifies CASSKEIGSGANVLTF.

By share, this clonotype counts as medium-sized. The chain combines TRBV7-6 with TRBJ2-3; D gene uncertain. Trimming shortened V by 5 bases and J by 0 bases, and 6 bases separated the two germline ends. The CDR3 length is 13 residues. The germline V gene encodes CDR1 SGHVS and CDR2 FNYEAQ. The CDR3 nucleotides read TGTGCCAGCAGCGCCCTAAGCACAGATACGCAGTATTTT. Amino acid sequence: CASSALSTDTQYF. The full variable domain, in which reference TRBV7-6 and TRBJ2-3 provide the parts outside the CDR3, is GAGVSQSPRYKVTKRGQDVALRCDPISGHVSLYWYRQALGQGPEFLTYFNYEAQQDKSGLPNDRFSAERPEGSISTLTIQRTEQRDSAMYRCASSALSTDTQYFGPGTRLTVL.